Each of the 18 T cell receptor beta chains below was sequenced from the same sample in a study of T cell responses to AZD1222 COVID-19 vaccine. Method: immunoSEQ multiplex PCR; TCRdb's copy keeps in-frame clones and lacks some. The profile shows some 140,000 clones, roughly 90% of them singletons. Sequences were derived from peripheral blood, sampled on day 0 of AZD1222 vaccination. All receptors come from an adult in good health.

This clone was found a few times. V gene TRBV7-2 combines with J gene TRBJ1-5, with 9 bases fitting TRBD1. The CDR3 covers 16 residues. Germline assignment: CDR1 SGHTA and CDR2 FQGNSA. The junction had 8 bases not matched to a gene; V was cut back by 5 bases and J by 3 bases. The CDR3 DNA follows: TGTGCCAGCAGCAAGGGGACAGGGATCACCAATCAGCCCCAGCATTTT. The encoded protein is CASSKGTGITNQPQHF.

CDR3 loop: CASRTGSEKLFF. The CDR3, as DNA: TGTGCCAGCAGGACAGGAAGTGAAAAACTGTTTTTT. The chain is built from TRBV3-1 (or the pseudogene TRBV3-2) and TRBJ1-4, with a weak D call TRBD1 (6 bases). Trimming took 6 bases from V and 7 from J, leaving 9 bases between them. This CDR3 is built from 12 residues. Germline CDR1 LGHDT, CDR2 YNNKEL (reference sequence).

V is TRBV19 and J is TRBJ1-5; no firm D call. Looked up from germline, CDR1 is LNHDA and CDR2 is SQIVND (reference sequence). The CDR3 length is 15 residues. V was cut by 3 bases and J by 2 bases, with 11 bases left in between. Here the CDR3 DNA reads TGTGCCAGTAGTATTTTTCAGCAGGGCAATCAGCCCCAGCATTTT. It encodes CASSIFQQGNQPQHF.

The rearrangement joins TRBV5-1 to TRBJ1-1; unclear D gene. This CDR3 has 14 residues. Germline values: CDR1 SGHRS, CDR2 YFSETQ. The V and J ends lost 5 bases and 6 bases respectively, with 17 bases between them. This CDR3 is CASRSRSGISEAFF. CDR3 nucleotide sequence: TGCGCCAGCAGGAGTCGGTCGGGTATTTCTGAAGCTTTCTTT.

V and J are TRBV7-2 and TRBJ1-1; D call uncertain. V lost 3 bases and J 4 bases, leaving 15 bases between the germline ends. The germline V gene has CDR1 SGHTA and CDR2 FQGNSA. CDR3 length equals 15 residues. The CDR3: CASSLNPLSSTEAFF. Here the CDR3 DNA reads TGTGCCAGCAGCTTGAACCCGTTGTCGAGCACTGAAGCTTTCTTT.

The CDR3: CASSEGQVFPGNTIYF. Here the CDR3 DNA reads TGTGCCAGCAGTGAGGGTCAGGTCTTTCCAGGAAACACCATATATTTT. V is TRBV2 and J is TRBJ1-3; D is unresolved. The CDR3 totals 16 residues. Germline values: CDR1 SNHLY, CDR2 FYNNEI. Trimming took off 3 bases at V and 4 bases at J, with 16 bases between the two ends.

The chain couples TRBV29-1 to TRBJ1-4; maybe TRBD1 (6 bases). Germline V gene sequence: CDR1 SQVTM, CDR2 ANQGSEA. CDR3 length equals 12 residues. V was trimmed by 6 bases and J by 8 bases, leaving 13 bases between them. The DNA of the CDR3 is TGCAGCGTCTACAGGGTAGGGGAAAAACTGTTTTTT. Translation gives CSVYRVGEKLFF.

This clone was counted a single time. This chain joins TRBV7-9 and TRBJ1-2, with 12 bases fitting TRBD1. Trimming took 5 bases from V and 8 from J; bases not matched to a gene: 15. The germline V gene encodes CDR1 SEHNR and CDR2 FQNEAQ (reference sequence). This CDR3 contains 17 residues. The CDR3 spells CASSGGTGGASGEGYTF. CDR3 DNA: TGTGCCAGCAGCGGTGGGACAGGGGGCGCGTCGGGAGAAGGCTACACCTTC.

This rearrangement joins TRBV27 to TRBJ2-1, with D possibly matching TRBD1 (6 bases). V was shortened by 5 bases and J by 3 bases, with 14 bases between the two germline ends. The CDR3 totals 15 residues. From germline, CDR1 is MNHEY and CDR2 SMNVEV (reference sequence). The DNA for the CDR3 is TGTGCCAGCAGTCATGGACAGAGTTTCTACAATGAGCAGTTCTTC. This sequence encodes CASSHGQSFYNEQFF.

This clone occurred a few times. The gene calls are TRBV7-9 and TRBJ2-2; possible D gene TRBD2, 5 bases. Looked up from germline, CDR1 is SEHNR and CDR2 is FQNEAQ (reference sequence). The CDR3 is 11 residues long. V lost 6 bases and J lost 7, with 6 bases in between. The CDR3 DNA follows: TGTGCCAGCAGTCGGGGCGGGGAGCTGTTTTTT. It codes for CASSRGGELFF. Full variable domain (outside the CDR3, taken from reference TRBV7-9 and TRBJ2-2): DTGVSQNPRHKITKRGQNVTFRCDPISEHNRLYWYRQTLGQGPEFLTYFQNEAQLEKSRLLSDRFSAERPKGSFSTLEIQRTEQGDSAMYLCASSRGGELFFGEGSRLTVL.

V usage is TRBV5-4 and J usage is TRBJ1-1, with D unresolved. V was cut by 2 bases and J by 1 base, with 12 bases left in between. CDR1 is SGHNT and CDR2 is YYREEE in the germline V gene (reference sequence). This CDR3 comprises 15 residues. Here the CDR3 DNA reads TGTGCCAGCAGCTTAGTGGCACAGACGAACACTGAAGCTTTCTTT. Its translation is CASSLVAQTNTEAFF. Complete variable domain (other parts from reference TRBV5-4 and TRBJ1-1): ETGVTQSPTHLIKTRGQQVTLRCSSQSGHNTVSWYQQALGQGPQFIFQYYREEENGRGNFPPRFSGLQFPNYSSELNVNALELDDSALYLCASSLVAQTNTEAFFGQGTRLTVV.

The chain joins TRBV18 to TRBJ1-1; 7 bases are a match to TRBD1. In germline, CDR1 is KGHSH, CDR2 LQKENI. The ends lost 0 bases at V and 10 bases at J; junction bases unmatched: 2. This CDR3 is built from 12 residues. CDR3 region: CASSPPTGRAFF. In DNA form, the CDR3 reads TGTGCCAGCTCACCACCGACAGGGAGAGCTTTCTTT.

With respect to this clone: This same CDR3 is encoded by further DNA sequences in the sample. The DNA for the CDR3 is TGTGCCAGCAGCTTGGAGAACACTGAAGCTTTCTTT. Its protein product is CASSLENTEAFF. This chain uses TRBV28 with TRBJ1-1; D is unclear. Germline V gene sequence: CDR1 MDHEN, CDR2 SYDVKM. The CDR3 is made up of 12 amino acids. Between the trimmed V and J ends, which lost 6 bases and 1 base, there was a span of 6 bases.

This chain joins TRBV5-4 and TRBJ1-1, with 10 bases that match TRBD1. V was clipped by 3 bases and J by 1 base; unmatched bases: 0. Germline assignment: CDR1 SGHNT and CDR2 YYREEE (reference sequence). The CDR3 has 14 residues. CDR3 region: CASSWTGGNTEAFF. CDR3 coding DNA: TGTGCCAGCAGCTGGACAGGGGGGAACACTGAAGCTTTCTTT.

V is TRBV19 and J is TRBJ1-5; unclear D gene. The CDR3 is 13 amino acids. Trimming shortened V by 2 bases and J by 5 bases, and 7 bases separated the two germline ends. Germline V gene data show CDR1 as LNHDA and CDR2 as SQIVND (reference sequence). CDR3 coding DNA: TGTGCCAGTAGTATACGAGAATATCAGCCCCAGCATTTT. Translating it yields CASSIREYQPQHF.

The chain uses TRBV29-1 and TRBJ1-1, with unresolved D. Germline V gives CDR1 SQVTM, CDR2 ANQGSEA. V lost 5 bases and J 5 bases, leaving 12 bases between the germline ends. The CDR3 extends over 12 amino acids. CDR3 DNA sequence: TGCAGCGTTAGGGAAAGTGGAACTGAAGCTTTCTTT. This codes for CSVRESGTEAFF.

This clone occurred once. The V gene is TRBV4-2, the J gene TRBJ1-1; D is unclear. CDR3 length: 15 amino acids. Germline CDR1 and CDR2: LGHNA and YNFKEQ. V lost 2 bases and J 3 bases, leaving 13 bases between the germline ends. The CDR3 reads CASSQPELAHTEAFF. The CDR3 DNA follows: TGTGCCAGCAGCCAACCAGAGTTGGCCCACACTGAAGCTTTCTTT.

The chain links TRBV15 to TRBJ1-4, with 10 bases identical to TRBD1. CDR3 length: 16 amino acids. V lost 5 bases, J lost 7 bases, and 10 bases stayed unmatched. Germline CDR1 is LNHNV and CDR2 is YYDKDF (reference sequence). CDR3 sequence: CATSLGQGVSREKLFF. The CDR3, as DNA: TGTGCCACCAGCCTCGGACAGGGGGTGTCTCGTGAAAAACTGTTTTTT.